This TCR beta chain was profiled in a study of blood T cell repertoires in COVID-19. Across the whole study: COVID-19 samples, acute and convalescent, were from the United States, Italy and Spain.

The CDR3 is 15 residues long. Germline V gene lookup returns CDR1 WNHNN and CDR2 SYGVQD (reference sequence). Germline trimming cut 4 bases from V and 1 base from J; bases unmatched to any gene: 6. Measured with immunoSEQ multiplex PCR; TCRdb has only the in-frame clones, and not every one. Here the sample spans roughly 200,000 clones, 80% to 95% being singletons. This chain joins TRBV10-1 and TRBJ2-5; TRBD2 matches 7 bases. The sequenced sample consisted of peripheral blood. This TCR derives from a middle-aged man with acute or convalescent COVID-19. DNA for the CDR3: TGCGCCAGCAGTGGTGGGCTAGCGGTCCAAGAGACCCAGTACTTC. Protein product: CASSGGLAVQETQYF.